The rows below give T cell receptor beta chains drawn from one sample of a study of glioma-infiltrating T cells. TCRdb itself ran the multiplex PCR reads through MiXCR, one entry per CDR3 protein. The profile shows over 90,000 distinct CDR3 sequences, around 28% of them singletons. Material: glioma tissue, nonneoplastic brain tissue, or PBMCs (not recorded which). Every receptor here comes from a human donor with low-grade glioma or glioblastoma, undergoing nonglioma brain surgery, or in good health (not recorded which). Each CDR3 is given with its conserved first and last residue. A D gene is named only where the DNA matches it firmly. For some rows the clone size is stated as once, few or many, or as a class when expanded; others skip it.

v_gene: TRBV7-2
d_gene: NA
abundance: NA
j_gene: TRBJ1-3
CDR3aa: CASSLEGVPGNTIYF
CDR3nt: TGTGCCAGCAGCTTAGAAGGAGTACCTGGAAACACCATATATTTT

v_gene: TRBV7-3
d_gene: NA
abundance: NA
j_gene: TRBJ1-6
CDR3aa: CASSLNSINSPLHF
CDR3nt: TGTGCCAGCAGCTTGAACAGTATTAATTCACCCCTCCACTTT

v_gene: TRBV2
d_gene: NA
abundance: NA
j_gene: TRBJ2-5
CDR3aa: CASNAGGPQTQYF
CDR3nt: TGTGCCAGCAACGCCGGGGGGCCTCAGACCCAGTACTTC

v_gene: TRBV12-3/TRBV12-4
d_gene: NA
abundance: NA
j_gene: TRBJ2-7
CDR3aa: CASSLVQRSYEQYF
CDR3nt: TGTGCCAGCAGTTTAGTACAAAGGAGCTACGAGCAGTACTTC

v_gene: TRBV14
d_gene: NA
abundance: many
j_gene: TRBJ1-1
CDR3aa: CASSQELRAPEAFF
CDR3nt: TGTGCCAGCAGCCAAGAATTAAGGGCCCCTGAAGCTTTCTTT

v_gene: TRBV19
d_gene: NA
abundance: many
j_gene: TRBJ2-3
CDR3aa: CASRRGAGADTQYF
CDR3nt: TGTGCCAGTAGGAGGGGGGCGGGGGCAGATACGCAGTATTTT

v_gene: TRBV12-3/TRBV12-4
d_gene: TRBD2
abundance: once
j_gene: TRBJ2-5
CDR3aa: CASTLRGGVRETQYF
CDR3nt: TGTGCCAGCACCCTCCGGGGGGGGGTTCGGGAGACCCAGTACTTC

v_gene: TRBV7-2
d_gene: NA
abundance: many
j_gene: TRBJ2-1
CDR3aa: CASSLGGGGPNEQFF
CDR3nt: TGTGCCAGCAGCTTAGGTGGGGGGGGCCCAAATGAGCAGTTCTTC

v_gene: TRBV19
d_gene: NA
abundance: many
j_gene: TRBJ2-1
CDR3aa: CASSMNTVRVEQFF
CDR3nt: TGTGCCAGTAGTATGAACACAGTGAGGGTTGAGCAGTTCTTC

v_gene: TRBV12-3/TRBV12-4
d_gene: NA
abundance: NA
j_gene: TRBJ2-2
CDR3aa: CASSSQERTGELFF
CDR3nt: TGTGCCAGCAGTTCCCAGGAACGCACCGGGGAGCTGTTTTTT

v_gene: TRBV12-3/TRBV12-4
d_gene: TRBD2
abundance: few
j_gene: TRBJ2-3
CDR3aa: CASITSGARTDTQYF
CDR3nt: TGTGCCAGCATTACTAGCGGGGCACGCACAGATACGCAGTATTTT

v_gene: TRBV25-1
d_gene: TRBD1
abundance: many
j_gene: TRBJ2-3
CDR3aa: CASSLGQLDTQYF
CDR3nt: TGTGCCAGCAGCTTGGGACAGCTGGATACGCAGTATTTT

v_gene: TRBV20-1
d_gene: TRBD1
abundance: many
j_gene: TRBJ2-5
CDR3aa: CSAVGTGFQETQYF
CDR3nt: TGCAGTGCCGTCGGGACAGGCTTCCAAGAGACCCAGTACTTC

v_gene: TRBV2
d_gene: NA
abundance: NA
j_gene: TRBJ1-4
CDR3aa: CASSGALQHNEKLFF
CDR3nt: TGTGCCAGCAGTGGAGCGCTGCAGCATAATGAAAAACTGTTTTTT

v_gene: TRBV12-3/TRBV12-4
d_gene: NA
abundance: NA
j_gene: TRBJ2-1
CDR3aa: CASTAGRQPYNEQLF
CDR3nt: TGTGCCAGCACCGCCGGACGGCAACCCTACAATGAGCAGCTCTTC

v_gene: TRBV9
d_gene: NA
abundance: NA
j_gene: TRBJ1-3
CDR3aa: CASSVNSPTGNTIYF
CDR3nt: TGTGCCAGCAGCGTAAACAGCCCCACTGGAAACACCATATATTTT

v_gene: TRBV4-2
d_gene: TRBD1
abundance: many
j_gene: TRBJ1-4
CDR3aa: CASSQDGQGDEKLFF
CDR3nt: TGTGCCAGCAGCCAAGACGGACAGGGGGATGAAAAACTGTTTTTT

v_gene: TRBV6-1
d_gene: TRBD2
abundance: many
j_gene: TRBJ2-7
CDR3aa: CATTPGSGGTTYEQYF
CDR3nt: TGTGCCACTACCCCTGGGAGCGGGGGGACCACCTACGAGCAGTACTTC

v_gene: TRBV12-3/TRBV12-4
d_gene: NA
abundance: NA
j_gene: TRBJ1-2
CDR3aa: CASRTSGQYYGYTF
CDR3nt: TGTGCCAGCAGAACTTCCGGACAGTACTATGGCTACACCTTC

v_gene: TRBV2
d_gene: NA
abundance: many
j_gene: TRBJ1-5
CDR3aa: CASSEAHTNQPQHF
CDR3nt: TGTGCCAGCAGTGAAGCGCACACGAATCAGCCCCAGCATTTT

v_gene: TRBV12-3/TRBV12-4
d_gene: NA
abundance: many
j_gene: TRBJ1-5
CDR3aa: CASSQNQPQHF
CDR3nt: TGTGCCAGCAGCCAGAATCAGCCCCAGCATTTT

v_gene: TRBV6-1
d_gene: NA
abundance: many
j_gene: TRBJ2-7
CDR3aa: CASRTQEGGYEQYF
CDR3nt: TGTGCCAGCAGGACGCAGGAGGGTGGCTACGAGCAGTACTTC

v_gene: TRBV11-3
d_gene: NA
abundance: many
j_gene: TRBJ2-1
CDR3aa: CASSRGYEQFF
CDR3nt: TGTGCCAGCAGCAGGGGTTATGAGCAGTTCTTC

v_gene: TRBV28
d_gene: NA
abundance: many
j_gene: TRBJ1-2
CDR3aa: CASTTTPGPYGYTF
CDR3nt: TGTGCCAGCACCACAACCCCGGGACCCTATGGCTACACCTTC

v_gene: TRBV20-1
d_gene: TRBD1
abundance: NA
j_gene: TRBJ1-2
CDR3aa: CSASTGGGYTF
CDR3nt: TGCAGTGCTAGTACAGGGGGCGGCTACACCTTC

v_gene: TRBV2
d_gene: TRBD1
abundance: NA
j_gene: TRBJ1-6
CDR3aa: CASSGQGSSPLHF
CDR3nt: TGTGCCAGCAGTGGACAGGGATCTTCACCCCTCCACTTT

v_gene: TRBV12-3/TRBV12-4
d_gene: NA
abundance: many
j_gene: TRBJ2-7
CDR3aa: CASSDWTTTKQYF
CDR3nt: TGTGCCAGCAGTGACTGGACCACTACGAAGCAGTACTTC

v_gene: TRBV18
d_gene: NA
abundance: NA
j_gene: TRBJ2-7
CDR3aa: CASSPPRGGGEQYF
CDR3nt: TGTGCCAGCTCACCACCCAGGGGAGGTGGCGAGCAGTACTTC